This TCR beta chain was sequenced during a study of blood T cell repertoires in COVID-19. Whole-study context: The study drew acute and convalescent COVID-19 samples from the United States, Italy and Spain. PBMCs, B-cell-depleted T cells, or T cells provided the cDNA or gDNA that made up the material.

In the authors' workflow: Amplification with reference gene primers provided the estimates of nucleated cell counts. The data were produced by immunoSEQ multiplex PCR, yet TCRdb's version contains in-frame clones alone and is incomplete. V and J calls plus clone size are reproduced from that table; the DNA served to infer D and trimming. The table lists 250,000 to 350,000 clones, around 89% of them singletons. The CDR3 runs to 13 residues. Germline CDR1 KGHSH, CDR2 LQKENI. J was trimmed by 10 bases and V by 3 bases; bases with no gene match: 6. This TCR came from an older woman with acute or convalescent COVID-19. Input material: peripheral blood. The chain links TRBV18 to TRBJ2-1; 7 positions agree with TRBD1. DNA of the CDR3: TGTGCCAGCTCACCTGGGACAGCCGCAGAGCAGTTCTTC. Its translation is CASSPGTAAEQFF. The whole variable domain, filled in from reference TRBV18 and TRBJ2-1, reads NAGVMQNPRHLVRRRGQEARLRCSPMKGHSHVYWYRQLPEEGLKFMVYLQKENIIDESGMPKERFSAEFPKEGPSILRIQQVVRGDSAAYFCASSPGTAAEQFFGPGTRLTVL.